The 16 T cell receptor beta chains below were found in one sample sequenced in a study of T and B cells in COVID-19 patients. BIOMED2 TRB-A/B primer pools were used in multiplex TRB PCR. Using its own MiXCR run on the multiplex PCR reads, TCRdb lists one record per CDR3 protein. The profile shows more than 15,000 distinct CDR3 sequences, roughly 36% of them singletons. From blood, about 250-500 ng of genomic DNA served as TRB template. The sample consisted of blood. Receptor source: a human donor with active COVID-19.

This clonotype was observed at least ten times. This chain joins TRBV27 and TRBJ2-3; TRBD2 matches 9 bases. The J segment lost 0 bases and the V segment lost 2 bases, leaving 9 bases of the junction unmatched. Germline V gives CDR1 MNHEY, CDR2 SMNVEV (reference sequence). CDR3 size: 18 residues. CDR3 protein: CASSLGRLAGRSTDTQYF. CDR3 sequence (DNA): TGTGCCAGCAGTTTAGGGAGGCTAGCGGGGCGAAGCACAGATACGCAGTATTTT.

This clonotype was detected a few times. The CDR3 sequence: CASSLARRRDMNYGYTF. The CDR3 region has the DNA TGTGCCAGCAGTTTAGCCCGCCGAAGGGATATGAACTATGGCTACACCTTC. The chain joins TRBV27 to TRBJ1-2; D unclear. Trimming shortened V by 2 bases and J by 2 bases, and 18 bases separated the two germline ends. The CDR3 runs to 17 residues. Per the germline V gene, CDR1 is MNHEY and CDR2 is SMNVEV (reference sequence).

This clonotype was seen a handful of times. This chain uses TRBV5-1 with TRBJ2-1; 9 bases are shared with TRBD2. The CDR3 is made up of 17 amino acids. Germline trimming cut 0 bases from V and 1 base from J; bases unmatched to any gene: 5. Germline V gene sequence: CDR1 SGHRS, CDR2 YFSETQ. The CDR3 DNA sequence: TGCGCCAGCAGCTTGGAGCGGGGGGTGGGTTCCTACAATGAGCAGTTCTTC. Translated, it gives CASSLERGVGSYNEQFF.

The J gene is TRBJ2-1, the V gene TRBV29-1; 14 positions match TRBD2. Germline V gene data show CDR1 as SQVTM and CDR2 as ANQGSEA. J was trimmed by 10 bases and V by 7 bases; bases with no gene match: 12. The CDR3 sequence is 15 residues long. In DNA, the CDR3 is TGCAGCGGCGGACTAGCGGGGGGTGCCGTTGACGAGCAGTTCTTC. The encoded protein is CSGGLAGGAVDEQFF.

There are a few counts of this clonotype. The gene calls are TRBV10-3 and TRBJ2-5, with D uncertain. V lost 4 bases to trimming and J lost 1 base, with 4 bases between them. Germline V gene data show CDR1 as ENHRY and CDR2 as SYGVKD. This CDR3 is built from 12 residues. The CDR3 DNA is TGTGCCATCAGTGCGGCCCAAGAGACCCAGTACTTC. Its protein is CAISAAQETQYF.

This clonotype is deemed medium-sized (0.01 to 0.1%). CDR3 amino acids: CASSELGGSIYEQYF. Here the CDR3 DNA reads TGTGCCAGCAGTGAACTGGGCGGGAGTATCTACGAGCAGTACTTC. The chain couples TRBV6-1 to TRBJ2-7, with 7 bases lining up with TRBD2. Germline values: CDR1 MNHNS, CDR2 SASEGT. The V segment lost 2 bases and the J segment 3 bases; nucleotides outside the gene matches: 7. The CDR3 runs 15 residues.

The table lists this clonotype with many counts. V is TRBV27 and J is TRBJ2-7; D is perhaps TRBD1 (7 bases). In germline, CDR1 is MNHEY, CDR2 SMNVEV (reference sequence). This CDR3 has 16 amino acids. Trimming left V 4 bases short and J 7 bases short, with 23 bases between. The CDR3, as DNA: TGTGCCAGCAGTTCTACGCACAGGGGAATCGGGGGAGAGCAGTACGTC. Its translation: CASSSTHRGIGGEQYV.

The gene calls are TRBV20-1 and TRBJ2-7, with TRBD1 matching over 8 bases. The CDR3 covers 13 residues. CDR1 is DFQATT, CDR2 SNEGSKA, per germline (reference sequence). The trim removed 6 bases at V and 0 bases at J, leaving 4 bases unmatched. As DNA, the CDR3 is TGCAGTGCCTTCAGGGGGCTCTCCTACGAGCAGTACTTC. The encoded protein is CSAFRGLSYEQYF.

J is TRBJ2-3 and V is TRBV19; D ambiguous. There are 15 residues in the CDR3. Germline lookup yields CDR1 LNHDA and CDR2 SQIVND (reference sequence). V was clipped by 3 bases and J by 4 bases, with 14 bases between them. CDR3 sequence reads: CASSMFMLAADTQYF. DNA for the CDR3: TGTGCCAGTAGTATGTTCATGCTGGCGGCAGATACGCAGTATTTT. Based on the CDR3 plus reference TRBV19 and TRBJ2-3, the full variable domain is DGGITQSPKYLFRKEGQNVTLSCEQNLNHDAMYWYRQDPGQGLRLIYYSQIVNDFQKGDIAEGYSVSREKKESFPLTVTSAQKNPTAFYLCASSMFMLAADTQYFGPGTRLTVL.

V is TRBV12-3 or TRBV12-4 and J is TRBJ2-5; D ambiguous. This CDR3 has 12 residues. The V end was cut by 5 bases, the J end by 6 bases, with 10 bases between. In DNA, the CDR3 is TGTGCCAGCAGTGGGCCCCCAAAGACCCAGTACTTC. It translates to CASSGPPKTQYF.

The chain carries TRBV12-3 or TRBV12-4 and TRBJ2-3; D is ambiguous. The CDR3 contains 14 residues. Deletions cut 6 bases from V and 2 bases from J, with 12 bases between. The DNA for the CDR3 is TGTGCCAGCAGCCCCGGCTGGGCCACAGATACGCAGTATTTT. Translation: CASSPGWATDTQYF.

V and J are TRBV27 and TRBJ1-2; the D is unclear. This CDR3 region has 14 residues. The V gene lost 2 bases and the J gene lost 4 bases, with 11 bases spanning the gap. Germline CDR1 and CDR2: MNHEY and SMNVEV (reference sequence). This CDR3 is CASSLLDNGYGYTF. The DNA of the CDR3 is TGTGCCAGCAGTTTACTGGATAATGGCTATGGCTACACCTTC.

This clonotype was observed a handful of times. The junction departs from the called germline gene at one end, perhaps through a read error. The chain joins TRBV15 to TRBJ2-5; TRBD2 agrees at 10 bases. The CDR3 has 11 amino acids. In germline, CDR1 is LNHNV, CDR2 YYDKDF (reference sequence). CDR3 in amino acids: CPAGGHETQYF. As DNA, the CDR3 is TGCCCAGCGGGGGGGCACGAGACCCAGTACTTC.

CDR3 nucleotide sequence: TGCAGTGCTAGAGGTGAGGGGGTCTACAATGAGCAGTTCTTC. This gives the protein CSARGEGVYNEQFF. The chain uses TRBV20-1 and TRBJ2-1; possibly TRBD1 for D (6 bases). The V gene's germline CDR1 is DFQATT and CDR2 SNEGSKA (reference sequence). Trimming pared 1 base from V and 3 bases from J, leaving 10 bases between. CDR3 length equals 14 residues.

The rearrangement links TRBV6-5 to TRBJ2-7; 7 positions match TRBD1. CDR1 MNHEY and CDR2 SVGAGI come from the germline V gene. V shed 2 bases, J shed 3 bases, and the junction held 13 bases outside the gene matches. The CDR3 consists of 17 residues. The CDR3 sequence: CASSYRGTDRTIYEQYF. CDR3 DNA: TGTGCCAGCAGTTACCGAGGGACAGATAGAACTATCTACGAGCAGTACTTC.

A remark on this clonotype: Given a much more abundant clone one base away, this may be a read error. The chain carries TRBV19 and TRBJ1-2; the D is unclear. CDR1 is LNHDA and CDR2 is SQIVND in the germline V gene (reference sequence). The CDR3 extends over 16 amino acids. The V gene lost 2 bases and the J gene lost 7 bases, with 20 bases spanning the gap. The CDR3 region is CASSIFGVAWDLGYTF. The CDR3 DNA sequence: TGTGCCAGTAGTATATTTGGAGTGGCATGGGATCTTGGCTACACCTTC.